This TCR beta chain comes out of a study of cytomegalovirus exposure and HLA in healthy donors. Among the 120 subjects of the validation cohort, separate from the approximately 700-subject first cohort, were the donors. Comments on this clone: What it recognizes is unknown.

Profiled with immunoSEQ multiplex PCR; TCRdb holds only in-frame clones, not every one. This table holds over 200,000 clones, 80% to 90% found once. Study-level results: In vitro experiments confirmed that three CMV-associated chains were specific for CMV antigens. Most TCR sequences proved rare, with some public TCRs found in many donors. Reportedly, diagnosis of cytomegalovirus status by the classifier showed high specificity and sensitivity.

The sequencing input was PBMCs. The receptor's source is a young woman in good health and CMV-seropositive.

As DNA, the CDR3 is TGTGCCATCAGGGTTACTAGCGGGGCGAACACCGGGGAGCTGTTTTTT. Protein: CAIRVTSGANTGELFF. This chain connects TRBV10-3 to TRBJ2-2, with 10 bases that match TRBD2. The CDR3 covers 16 residues. V was pared by 6 bases and J by 0 bases, with 4 bases of the junction left unmatched. Germline V gene sequence: CDR1 ENHRY, CDR2 SYGVKD.